The 25 T cell receptor beta chains presented below share a single source sample, sequenced in a study of cytomegalovirus exposure and HLA in healthy donors. In the PCR, 60 Vbeta and 13 Jbeta primers were used. TCRdb's copy holds only in-frame clones and misses some; the assay was immunoSEQ multiplex PCR. The sample includes tens of thousands of clones, around four fifths of them seen just once. Sequences were obtained from PBMCs. These receptors were obtained from a male donor in good health and CMV-seropositive.

J is TRBJ2-1 and V is TRBV2; 8 bases agree with TRBD1. CDR1 is SNHLY, CDR2 FYNNEI, per germline. This CDR3 has 13 residues. Trimming removed 2 bases from V and 7 bases from J; junction bases left unmatched: 1. The CDR3 sequence: CASSEYRGNEQFF. CDR3 sequence (DNA): TGTGCCAGCAGTGAATACAGGGGGAATGAGCAGTTCTTC.

The rearrangement joins TRBV10-3 to TRBJ2-1; 10 nucleotides match TRBD2. V was pared by 10 bases and J by 8 bases, with 11 bases of the junction left unmatched. This CDR3 region has 14 residues. Germline CDR1 is ENHRY and CDR2 is SYGVKD. CDR3 DNA sequence: TGTGCCACCAAAGCGGGGGGGGCTTTTGATGAGCAGTTCTTC. Translating gives CATKAGGAFDEQFF.

The chain has TRBV11-2 and TRBJ2-2; 11 positions match TRBD1. V was clipped by 5 bases and J by 7 bases; unmatched bases: 9. Germline CDR1 reads SGHAT; CDR2 reads FQNNGV. CDR3 size: 16 residues. The CDR3 sequence is CASSASGGTGGGELFF. In DNA, the CDR3 is TGTGCCAGCAGCGCCAGCGGAGGGACAGGGGGCGGGGAGCTGTTTTTT.

This clone is a singleton in its sample. This rearrangement joins TRBV4-1 to TRBJ2-7; TRBD1 aligns across 10 bases. With V trimmed by 2 bases and J by 6 bases, 10 bases remained unmatched. Germline V lookup: CDR1 MGHRA, CDR2 YSYEKL. The CDR3 extends over 16 amino acids. Here the CDR3 DNA reads TGCGCCAGCAGCCAAAGACGCGGGACAGGGGAACCCGAGCAGTACTTC. It is translated as CASSQRRGTGEPEQYF.

This chain uses TRBV9 with TRBJ2-3; TRBD2 aligns across 10 bases. The CDR3 is made up of 16 amino acids. Trimming cost V 2 bases and J 4 bases; bases outside gene matches: 7. Germline assignment: CDR1 SGDLS and CDR2 YYNGEE. CDR3 loop: CASSVGTSEASDTQYF. As DNA, the CDR3 is TGTGCCAGCAGCGTCGGGACTAGCGAGGCTTCAGATACGCAGTATTTT.

The chain joins TRBV30 to TRBJ2-1; TRBD2 aligns across 8 bases. The V segment lost 2 bases and the J segment 3 bases; nucleotides outside the gene matches: 9. Germline CDR1 is GTSNPN and CDR2 is SVGIG (reference sequence). The CDR3 runs to 16 residues. Written as DNA, the CDR3 is TGTGCCTGGAGTCCCCATAGGAGCGGGAGCTACAATGAGCAGTTCTTC. Translation gives CAWSPHRSGSYNEQFF.

The DNA for the CDR3 is TGTGCCAGCAGTCCCGGGACAGATAATCAGCCCCAGCATTTT. It codes for CASSPGTDNQPQHF. The V and J genes are TRBV28 and TRBJ1-5; TRBD1 agrees at 7 bases. The CDR3 is 14 residues long. V gave up 5 bases and J gave up 4 bases; unmatched junction bases: 5. CDR1 and CDR2 (germline): MDHEN, SYDVKM.

The V call is TRBV10-3, the J call TRBJ2-1, with TRBD2 matching over 8 bases. The germline CDR1 and CDR2 sequences are ENHRY and SYGVKD. This CDR3 contains 14 residues. The J segment lost 7 bases and the V segment lost 5 bases, leaving 7 bases of the junction unmatched. The CDR3 nucleotides read TGTGCCATCAGTAGAACGGGAGGGGGGAATGAGCAGTTCTTC. It translates to CAISRTGGGNEQFF.

The rearrangement joins TRBV28 to TRBJ1-4; 8 bases agree with TRBD1. CDR3 size: 16 residues. Germline V gene sequence: CDR1 MDHEN, CDR2 SYDVKM. V gave up 3 bases and J gave up 8 bases; unmatched junction bases: 11. Here the CDR3 reads CASSLFGRGLNEKLFF. As DNA, the CDR3 is TGTGCCAGCAGTTTGTTTGGCAGGGGGCTGAACGAAAAACTGTTTTTT.

With regard to this clone: Other DNA sequences in this sample translate to the same CDR3. The chain links TRBV6-5 to TRBJ1-2, with 7 bases that match TRBD1. The germline V gene encodes CDR1 MNHEY and CDR2 SVGAGI. V shed 6 bases, J shed 2 bases, and the junction held 6 bases outside the gene matches. CDR3 length: 14 amino acids. The CDR3 DNA follows: TGTGCCAGCAGCTACCGAGGGGGCAACTATGGCTACACCTTC. Protein product: CASSYRGGNYGYTF.

This chain uses TRBV19 with TRBJ2-2; D remains unclear. Trimming left V 3 bases short and J 5 bases short, with 10 bases between. This CDR3 has 14 amino acids. Germline V gene data show CDR1 as LNHDA and CDR2 as SQIVND (reference sequence). Here the CDR3 reads CASSIFTPTGELFF. In nucleotides, the CDR3 is TGTGCCAGTAGTATCTTCACACCGACCGGGGAGCTGTTTTTT.

The gene calls are TRBV7-9 and TRBJ1-2; tentatively, D is TRBD1 (5 bases). The CDR3 contains 16 residues. Germline V gene data show CDR1 as SEHNR and CDR2 as FQNEAQ (reference sequence). Deletions cut 5 bases from V and 8 bases from J, with 24 bases between. CDR3 nucleotide sequence: TGTGCCAGCAGCCCAAACCCCCCGACAGCCCCGTTAGGCTACACCTTC. Translation: CASSPNPPTAPLGYTF.

The chain uses TRBV29-1 and TRBJ2-7, with 7 bases aligning to TRBD1. The CDR3 spans 16 residues. Trimming took 6 bases from V and 0 from J; bases not matched to a gene: 14. Germline V gives CDR1 SQVTM, CDR2 ANQGSEA. CDR3 in DNA: TGCAGCGTCTATAACCCGAGACAGGGACGCTCCTACGAGCAGTACTTC. Its protein is CSVYNPRQGRSYEQYF.

The chain is built from TRBV28 and TRBJ2-7, with TRBD2 matching 8 bases. With V trimmed by 6 bases and J by 6 bases, 13 bases remained unmatched. The CDR3 has 15 residues. CDR1 is MDHEN, CDR2 SYDVKM, per germline. The CDR3 here is CASRPPGGVVFEQYF. The CDR3 DNA sequence: TGTGCCAGCAGGCCCCCCGGGGGGGTAGTATTCGAGCAGTACTTC.

The chain uses TRBV28 and TRBJ2-1; a weak D match, TRBD1 (7 bases). There are 17 residues in the CDR3. The germline gives CDR1 MDHEN, CDR2 SYDVKM. V gave up 6 bases and J gave up 6 bases, with 24 bases separating them. The CDR3 reads CASRIQGQRVSLNEQFF. In DNA form, the CDR3 reads TGTGCCAGCAGAATACAGGGGCAGCGGGTTTCCCTCAATGAGCAGTTCTTC.

This clone was seen a few times. The rearrangement uses TRBV6-5 and TRBJ1-6, with D perhaps TRBD1 (5 bases). Looked up from germline, CDR1 is MNHEY and CDR2 is SVGAGI. This CDR3 has 12 amino acids. Trimming left V 10 bases short and J 10 bases short, with 14 bases between. CDR3 sequence: CATSRGNSPLHF. The CDR3 bases are TGTGCCACCTCCCGGGGGAACTCACCCCTCCACTTT.

The sample holds a few counts of this clone. This sequence joins TRBV27 and TRBJ2-1; 8 bases line up with TRBD1. Unmatched junction bases numbered 8, after V lost 7 bases and J lost 9 bases. The germline V gene encodes CDR1 MNHEY and CDR2 SMNVEV (reference sequence). This CDR3 has 13 amino acids. DNA for the CDR3: TGTGCCAGCACGCAGACAGGGGTGAGTGAGCAGTTCTTC. Protein: CASTQTGVSEQFF.

The chain uses TRBV28 and TRBJ2-7; 13 nucleotides agree with TRBD2. This CDR3 contains 18 residues. Germline loops: CDR1 MDHEN, CDR2 SYDVKM. The ends lost 4 bases at V and 2 bases at J; junction bases unmatched: 11. This chain's CDR3 is CASSSKSGTSGMPYEQYF. CDR3 nucleotide sequence: TGTGCCAGCAGTTCCAAATCCGGGACTAGCGGGATGCCCTACGAGCAGTACTTC. The full variable domain, completed using reference TRBV28 and TRBJ2-7, is DVKVTQSSRYLVKRTGEKVFLECVQDMDHENMFWYRQDPGLGLRLIYFSYDVKMKEKGDIPEGYSVSREKKERFSLILESASTNQTSMYLCASSSKSGTSGMPYEQYFGPGTRLTVT.

This clone appeared a few times. The genes are TRBV7-6 and TRBJ2-5; 7 bases are a match to TRBD2. J lost 4 bases, V lost 2 bases, and 7 bases had no gene match. CDR1 SGHVS and CDR2 FNYEAQ come from the germline V gene. The CDR3 has 15 amino acids. The CDR3 sequence: CASSLRGDPGETQYF. Written as DNA, the CDR3 is TGTGCCAGCAGCTTACGGGGGGATCCGGGAGAGACCCAGTACTTC.

The chain joins TRBV28 to TRBJ1-1; D possibly corresponds to TRBD1 (6 bases). The V end was cut by 8 bases, the J end by 0 bases, with 13 bases between. CDR3 size: 14 residues. The germline CDR1 and CDR2 sequences are MDHEN and SYDVKM. The CDR3 bases are TGTGCCAGCCGCTGGGGGGGGCTGAACACTGAAGCTTTCTTT. Protein product: CASRWGGLNTEAFF.

The V gene is TRBV13, the J gene TRBJ2-5, with 9 bases aligning to TRBD1. The last part of the DNA fits TRBJ2-7 better; the J call may be wrong. Per the germline V gene, CDR1 is PRHDT and CDR2 is FYEKMQ (reference sequence). This CDR3 region has 16 residues. CDR3 protein: CASSLSPTGGADEQYF. Here the CDR3 DNA reads TGTGCCAGCAGCTTAAGTCCAACAGGGGGCGCGGACGAGCAGTACTTC.

The chain recombines TRBV5-5 with TRBJ2-7; 9 nucleotides agree with TRBD1. V lost 4 bases and J lost 2; bases outside the gene matches: 1. CDR1 is SGHKS, CDR2 YYEKEE, per germline (reference sequence). The CDR3 spans 13 residues. The CDR3 bases are TGTGCCAGCAGCCGACAGGGGGCCTACGAGCAGTACTTC. Amino acid sequence: CASSRQGAYEQYF.

This clone was seen a single time. The gene calls are TRBV14 and TRBJ1-1, with a tentative D call TRBD1 (5 bases). The germline V and J ends were trimmed by 0 bases and 1 base, with 6 bases remaining between them. This CDR3 is built from 14 residues. Germline lookup yields CDR1 SGHDN and CDR2 FVKESK. The DNA for the CDR3 is TGTGCCAGCAGCCAAGATCAGGGGAACACTGAAGCTTTCTTT. This sequence encodes CASSQDQGNTEAFF.

The rearrangement links TRBV14 to TRBJ1-1; D remains unclear. The CDR3 totals 12 residues. Trimming took 2 bases from V and 6 from J, leaving 7 bases between them. Looked up from germline, CDR1 is SGHDN and CDR2 is FVKESK. The CDR3 bases are TGTGCCAGCAGCCAAAGCAGCGCTGAAGCTTTCTTT. This gives the protein CASSQSSAEAFF.

V is TRBV4-1 and J is TRBJ1-5; D might be TRBD1 (5 bases). Germline loops: CDR1 MGHRA, CDR2 YSYEKL. The CDR3 contains 16 residues. Trimming stripped 1 base from V and 3 bases from J, with 13 bases between. The CDR3 reads CASSQVGQGNNQPQHF. The CDR3 nucleotides read TGCGCCAGCAGCCAAGTTGGGCAGGGCAACAATCAGCCCCAGCATTTT.